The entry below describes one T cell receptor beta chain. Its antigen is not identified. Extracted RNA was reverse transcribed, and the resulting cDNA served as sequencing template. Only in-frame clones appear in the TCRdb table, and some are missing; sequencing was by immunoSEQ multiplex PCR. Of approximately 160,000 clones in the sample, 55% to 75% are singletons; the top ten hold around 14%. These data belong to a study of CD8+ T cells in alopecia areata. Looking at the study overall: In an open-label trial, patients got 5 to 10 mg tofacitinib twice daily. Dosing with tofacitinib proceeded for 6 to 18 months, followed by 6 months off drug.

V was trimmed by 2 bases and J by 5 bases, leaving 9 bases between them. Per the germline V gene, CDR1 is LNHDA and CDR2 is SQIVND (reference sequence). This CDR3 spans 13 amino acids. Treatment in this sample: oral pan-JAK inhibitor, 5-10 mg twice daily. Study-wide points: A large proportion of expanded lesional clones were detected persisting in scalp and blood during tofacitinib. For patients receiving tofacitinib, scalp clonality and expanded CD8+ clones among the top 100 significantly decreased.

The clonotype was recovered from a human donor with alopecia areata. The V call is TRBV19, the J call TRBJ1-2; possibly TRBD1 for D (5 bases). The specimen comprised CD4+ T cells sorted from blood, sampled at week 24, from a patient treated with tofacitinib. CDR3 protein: CASSIQGEYGYTF. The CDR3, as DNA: TGTGCCAGTAGTATACAGGGAGAATATGGCTACACCTTC.